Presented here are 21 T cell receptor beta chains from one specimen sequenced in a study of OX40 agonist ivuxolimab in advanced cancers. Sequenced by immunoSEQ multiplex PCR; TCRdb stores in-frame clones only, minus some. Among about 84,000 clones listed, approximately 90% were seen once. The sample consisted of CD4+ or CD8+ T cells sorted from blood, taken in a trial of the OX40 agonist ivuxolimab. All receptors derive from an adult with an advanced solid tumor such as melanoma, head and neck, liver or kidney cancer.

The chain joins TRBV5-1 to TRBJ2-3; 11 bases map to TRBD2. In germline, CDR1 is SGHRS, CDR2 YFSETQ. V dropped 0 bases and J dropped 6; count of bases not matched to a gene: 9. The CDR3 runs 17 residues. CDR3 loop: CASSLGYGTSGVDTQYF. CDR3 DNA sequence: TGCGCCAGCAGCTTGGGGTACGGGACTAGCGGAGTGGATACGCAGTATTTT.

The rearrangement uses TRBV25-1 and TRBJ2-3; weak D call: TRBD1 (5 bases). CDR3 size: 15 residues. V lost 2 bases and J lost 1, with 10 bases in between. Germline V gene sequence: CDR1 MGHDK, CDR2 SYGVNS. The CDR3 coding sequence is TGTGCCAGCAGTGAACAAGGGGTGGGCACAGATACGCAGTATTTT. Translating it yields CASSEQGVGTDTQYF.

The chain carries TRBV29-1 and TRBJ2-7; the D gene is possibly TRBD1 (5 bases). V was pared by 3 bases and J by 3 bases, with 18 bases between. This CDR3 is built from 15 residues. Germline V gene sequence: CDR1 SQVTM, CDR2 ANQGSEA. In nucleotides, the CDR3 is TGCAGCGTTGATACGGGCAAAGGGGTCCTCTACGAGCAGTACTTC. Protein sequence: CSVDTGKGVLYEQYF.

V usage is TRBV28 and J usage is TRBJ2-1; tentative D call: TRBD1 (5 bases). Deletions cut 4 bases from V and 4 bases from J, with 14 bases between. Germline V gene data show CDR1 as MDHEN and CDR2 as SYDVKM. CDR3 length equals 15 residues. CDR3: CASSYEQGQYNEQFF. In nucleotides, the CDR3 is TGTGCCAGCAGTTATGAGCAGGGTCAATACAATGAGCAGTTCTTC.

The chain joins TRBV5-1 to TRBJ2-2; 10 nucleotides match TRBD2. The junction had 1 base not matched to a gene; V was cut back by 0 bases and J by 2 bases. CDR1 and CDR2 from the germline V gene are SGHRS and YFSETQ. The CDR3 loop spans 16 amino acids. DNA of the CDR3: TGCGCCAGCAGCTTGGGGACTAGCGGTAACACCGGGGAGCTGTTTTTT. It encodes CASSLGTSGNTGELFF.

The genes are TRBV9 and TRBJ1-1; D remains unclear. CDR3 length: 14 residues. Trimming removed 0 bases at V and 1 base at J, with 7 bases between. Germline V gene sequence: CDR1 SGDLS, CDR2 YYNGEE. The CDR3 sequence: CASSVGPWNTEAFF. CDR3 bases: TGTGCCAGCAGCGTAGGACCTTGGAACACTGAAGCTTTCTTT.

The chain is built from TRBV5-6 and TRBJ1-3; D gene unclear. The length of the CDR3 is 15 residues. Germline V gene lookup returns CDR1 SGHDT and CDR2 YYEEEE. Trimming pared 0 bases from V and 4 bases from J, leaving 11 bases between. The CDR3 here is CASSLGPELGNTIYF. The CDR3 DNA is TGTGCCAGCAGCTTGGGACCCGAACTGGGAAACACCATATATTTT.

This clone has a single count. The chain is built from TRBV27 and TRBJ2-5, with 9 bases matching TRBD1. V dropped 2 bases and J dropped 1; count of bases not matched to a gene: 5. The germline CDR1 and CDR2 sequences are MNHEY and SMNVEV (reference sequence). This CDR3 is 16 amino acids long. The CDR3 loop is CASSLAGTGTQETQYF. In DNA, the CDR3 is TGTGCCAGCAGTTTAGCAGGGACAGGGACCCAAGAGACCCAGTACTTC.

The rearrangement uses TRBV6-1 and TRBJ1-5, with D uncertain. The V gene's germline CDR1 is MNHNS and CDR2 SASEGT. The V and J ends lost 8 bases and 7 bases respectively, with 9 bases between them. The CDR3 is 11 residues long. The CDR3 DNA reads TGTGCCAGCGGGCTGGGGCAGCCCCAGCATTTT. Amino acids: CASGLGQPQHF.

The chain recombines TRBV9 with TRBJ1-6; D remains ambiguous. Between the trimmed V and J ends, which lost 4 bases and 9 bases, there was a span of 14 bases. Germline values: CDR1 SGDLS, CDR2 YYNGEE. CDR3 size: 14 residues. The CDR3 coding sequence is TGTGCCAGCAGCACAAAAAACGGCGGTTCACCCCTCCACTTT. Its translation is CASSTKNGGSPLHF.

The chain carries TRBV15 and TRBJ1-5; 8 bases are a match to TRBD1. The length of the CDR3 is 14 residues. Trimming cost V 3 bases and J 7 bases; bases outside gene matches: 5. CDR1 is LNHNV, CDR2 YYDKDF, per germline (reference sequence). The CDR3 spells CATSRDRVGQPQHF. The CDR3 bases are TGTGCCACCAGCAGGGACAGGGTAGGACAGCCCCAGCATTTT.

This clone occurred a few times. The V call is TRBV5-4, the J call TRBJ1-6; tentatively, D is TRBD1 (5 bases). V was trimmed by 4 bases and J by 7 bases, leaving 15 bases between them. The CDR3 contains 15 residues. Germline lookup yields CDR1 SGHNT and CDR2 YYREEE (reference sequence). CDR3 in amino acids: CASSPGGRPNSPLHF. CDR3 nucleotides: TGTGCCAGCAGCCCCGGGGGACGTCCCAATTCACCCCTCCACTTT.

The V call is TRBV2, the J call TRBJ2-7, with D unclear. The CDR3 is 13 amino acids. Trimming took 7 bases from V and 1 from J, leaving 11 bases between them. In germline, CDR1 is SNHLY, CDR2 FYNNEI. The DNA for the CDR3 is TGTGCCAGCACCCGAACCCTTTCCTACGAGCAGTACTTC. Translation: CASTRTLSYEQYF.

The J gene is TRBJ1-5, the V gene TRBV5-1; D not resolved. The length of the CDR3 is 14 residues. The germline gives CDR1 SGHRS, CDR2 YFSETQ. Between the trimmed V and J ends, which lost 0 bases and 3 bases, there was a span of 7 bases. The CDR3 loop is CASSLAGDNQPQHF. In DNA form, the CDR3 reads TGCGCCAGCAGCTTGGCCGGGGACAATCAGCCCCAGCATTTT.

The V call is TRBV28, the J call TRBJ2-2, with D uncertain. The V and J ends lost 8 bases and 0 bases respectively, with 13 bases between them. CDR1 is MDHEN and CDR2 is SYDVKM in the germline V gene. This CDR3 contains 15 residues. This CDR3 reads CASSRARPNTGELFF. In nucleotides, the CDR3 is TGTGCCAGCTCCCGTGCCAGGCCGAACACCGGGGAGCTGTTTTTT.

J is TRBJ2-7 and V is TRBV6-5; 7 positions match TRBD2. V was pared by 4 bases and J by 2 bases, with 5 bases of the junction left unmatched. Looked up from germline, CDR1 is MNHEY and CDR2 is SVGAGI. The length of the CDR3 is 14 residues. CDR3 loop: CASSFGGGPYEQYF. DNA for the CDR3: TGTGCCAGCAGTTTCGGGGGAGGGCCCTACGAGCAGTACTTC.

CDR3 DNA sequence: TGTGCCAGCAGCGTACAGGGTATTGAAACAGATACGCAGTATTTT. Protein sequence: CASSVQGIETDTQYF. V usage is TRBV9 and J usage is TRBJ2-3, with D possibly being TRBD1 (5 bases). The CDR3 spans 15 residues. Between the trimmed V and J ends, which lost 1 base and 3 bases, there was a span of 12 bases. The V gene's germline CDR1 is SGDLS and CDR2 YYNGEE.

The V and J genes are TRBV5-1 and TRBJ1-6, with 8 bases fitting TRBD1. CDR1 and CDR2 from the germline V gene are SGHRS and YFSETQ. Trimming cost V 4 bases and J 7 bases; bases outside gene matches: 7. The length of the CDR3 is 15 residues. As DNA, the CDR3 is TGCGCCAGCAGCAGTCCGGGACAGGTCAATTCACCCCTCCACTTT. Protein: CASSSPGQVNSPLHF.

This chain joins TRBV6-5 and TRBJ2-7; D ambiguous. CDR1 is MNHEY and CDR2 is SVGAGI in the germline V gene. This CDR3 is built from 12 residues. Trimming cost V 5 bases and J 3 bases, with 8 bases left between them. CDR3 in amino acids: CASSVLDYEQYF. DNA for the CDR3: TGTGCCAGCAGTGTATTGGACTACGAGCAGTACTTC.

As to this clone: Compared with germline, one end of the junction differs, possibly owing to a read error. DNA for the CDR3: TGTGCCAGCAGCAAATACCTAGGGATCTCCTACAATGAGCTGTTCTTC. Translated, it gives CASSKYLGISYNELFF. The V call is TRBV7-9, the J call TRBJ2-1; unclear D gene. CDR1 and CDR2 (germline): SEHNR, FQNEAQ (reference sequence). The CDR3 is 16 amino acids.

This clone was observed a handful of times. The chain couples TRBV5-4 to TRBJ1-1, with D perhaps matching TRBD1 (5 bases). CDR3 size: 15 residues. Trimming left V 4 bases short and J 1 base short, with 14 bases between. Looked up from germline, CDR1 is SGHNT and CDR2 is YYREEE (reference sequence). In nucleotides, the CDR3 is TGTGCCAGCAGCCTTGGTTTAGGGACGAACACTGAAGCTTTCTTT. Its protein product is CASSLGLGTNTEAFF.